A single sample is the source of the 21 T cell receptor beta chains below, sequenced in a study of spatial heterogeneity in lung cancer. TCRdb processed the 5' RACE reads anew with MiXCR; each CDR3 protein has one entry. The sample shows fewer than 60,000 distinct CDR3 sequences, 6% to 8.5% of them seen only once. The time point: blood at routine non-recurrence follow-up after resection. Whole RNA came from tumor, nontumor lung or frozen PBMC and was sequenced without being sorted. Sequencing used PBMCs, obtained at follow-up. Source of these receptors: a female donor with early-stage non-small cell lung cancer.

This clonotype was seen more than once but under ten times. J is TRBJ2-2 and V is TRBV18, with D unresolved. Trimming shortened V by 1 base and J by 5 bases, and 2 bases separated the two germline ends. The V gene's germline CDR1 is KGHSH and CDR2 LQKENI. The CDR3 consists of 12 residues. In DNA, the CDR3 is TGTGCCAGCTCACCACGGACCGGGGAGCTGTTTTTT. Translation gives CASSPRTGELFF.

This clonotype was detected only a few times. The DNA of the CDR3 is TGTGCCTCCTCGAGACCGATTCTCAGCACAGATACGCAGTATTTT. Translation: CASSRPILSTDTQYF. This chain connects TRBV7-9 to TRBJ2-3, with no clear D. The CDR3 extends over 15 amino acids. The V gene's germline CDR1 is SEHNR and CDR2 FQNEAQ (reference sequence). V was pared by 11 bases and J by 0 bases, with 18 bases between.

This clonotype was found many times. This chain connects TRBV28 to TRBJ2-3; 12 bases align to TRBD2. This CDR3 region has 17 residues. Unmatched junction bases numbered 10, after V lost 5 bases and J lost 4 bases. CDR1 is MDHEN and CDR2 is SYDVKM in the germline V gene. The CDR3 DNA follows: TGTGCCAGCAGTACACCGTTACTAGCGGGGGGACCAGATACGCAGTATTTT. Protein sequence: CASSTPLLAGGPDTQYF.

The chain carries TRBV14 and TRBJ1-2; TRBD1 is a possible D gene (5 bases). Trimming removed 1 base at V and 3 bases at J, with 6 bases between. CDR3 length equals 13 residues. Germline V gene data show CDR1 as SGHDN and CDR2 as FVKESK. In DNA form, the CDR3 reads TGTGCCAGCAGCCAAGTACAGGACTATGGCTACACCTTC. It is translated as CASSQVQDYGYTF.

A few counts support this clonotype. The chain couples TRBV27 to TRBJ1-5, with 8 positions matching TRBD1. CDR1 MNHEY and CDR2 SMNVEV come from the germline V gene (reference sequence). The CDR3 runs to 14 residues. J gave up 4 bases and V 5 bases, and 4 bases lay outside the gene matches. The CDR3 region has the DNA TGTGCCAGCAGTCGGGACAGGCCTAATCAGCCCCAGCATTTT. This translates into CASSRDRPNQPQHF.

CDR3 sequence (DNA): TGTGCCAGCAGCCGCGGCGGGGGCGAGGAGACCCAGTACTTC. Protein product: CASSRGGGEETQYF. The J gene is TRBJ2-5, the V gene TRBV6-2 or TRBV6-3; weak D call: TRBD2 (7 bases). Trimming left V 6 bases short and J 5 bases short, with 16 bases between. The CDR3 has 14 amino acids. Per germline, CDR1 MNHEY and CDR2 SVGEGT.

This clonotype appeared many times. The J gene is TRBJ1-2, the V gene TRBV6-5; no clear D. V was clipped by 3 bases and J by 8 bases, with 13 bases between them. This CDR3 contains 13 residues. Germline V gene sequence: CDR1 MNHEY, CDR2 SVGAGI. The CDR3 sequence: CASSYVGIEGYTF. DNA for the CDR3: TGTGCCAGCAGTTATGTGGGGATAGAAGGCTACACCTTC.

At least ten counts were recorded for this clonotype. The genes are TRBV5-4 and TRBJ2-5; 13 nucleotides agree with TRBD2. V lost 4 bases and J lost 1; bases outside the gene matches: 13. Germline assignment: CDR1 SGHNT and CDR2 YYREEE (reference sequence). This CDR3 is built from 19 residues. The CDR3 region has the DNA TGTGCCAGCAGCCTAGGACTAGCGGGGGCCCAACTAGCCCAAGAGACCCAGTACTTC. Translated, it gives CASSLGLAGAQLAQETQYF.

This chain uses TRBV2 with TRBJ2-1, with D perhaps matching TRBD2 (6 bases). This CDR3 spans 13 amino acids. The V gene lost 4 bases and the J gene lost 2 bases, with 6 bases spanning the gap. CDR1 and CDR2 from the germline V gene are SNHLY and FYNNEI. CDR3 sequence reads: CASSGLAYNEQFF. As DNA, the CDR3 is TGTGCCAGCAGTGGACTAGCCTACAATGAGCAGTTCTTC.

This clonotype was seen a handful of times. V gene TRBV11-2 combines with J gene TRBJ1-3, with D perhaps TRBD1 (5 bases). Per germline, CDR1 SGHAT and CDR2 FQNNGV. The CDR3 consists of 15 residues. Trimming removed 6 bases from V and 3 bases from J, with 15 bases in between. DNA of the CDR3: TGTGCCAGCAGTCCCCTCCCGGGGGTTGGAAACACCATATATTTT. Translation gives CASSPLPGVGNTIYF.

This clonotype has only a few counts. The CDR3 loop is CASSLSTGTGANVLTF. CDR3 sequence (DNA): TGTGCCAGCAGTTTATCCACAGGGACCGGGGCCAACGTCCTGACTTTC. The V and J genes are TRBV27 and TRBJ2-6, with a weak D call TRBD1 (6 bases). Germline CDR1 MNHEY, CDR2 SMNVEV (reference sequence). Deletions cut 0 bases from V and 4 bases from J, with 10 bases between. The CDR3 consists of 16 residues. Full variable domain (missing parts from reference TRBV27 and TRBJ2-6): EAQVTQNPRYLITVTGKKLTVTCSQNMNHEYMSWYRQDPGLGLRQIYYSMNVEVTDKGDVPEGYKVSRKEKRNFPLILESPSPNQTSLYFCASSLSTGTGANVLTFGAGSRLTVL.

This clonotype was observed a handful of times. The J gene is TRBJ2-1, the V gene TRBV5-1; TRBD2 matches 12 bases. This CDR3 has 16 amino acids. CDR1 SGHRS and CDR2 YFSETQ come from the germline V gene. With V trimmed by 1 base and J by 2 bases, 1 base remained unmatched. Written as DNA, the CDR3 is TGCGCCAGCAGCTTGACTAGCGGGGGGACCTACAATGAGCAGTTCTTC. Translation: CASSLTSGGTYNEQFF. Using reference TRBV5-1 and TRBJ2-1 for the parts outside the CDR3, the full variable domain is KAGVTQTPRYLIKTRGQQVTLSCSPISGHRSVSWYQQTPGQGLQFLFEYFSETQRNKGNFPGRFSGRQFSNSRSEMNVSTLELGDSALYLCASSLTSGGTYNEQFFGPGTRLTVL.

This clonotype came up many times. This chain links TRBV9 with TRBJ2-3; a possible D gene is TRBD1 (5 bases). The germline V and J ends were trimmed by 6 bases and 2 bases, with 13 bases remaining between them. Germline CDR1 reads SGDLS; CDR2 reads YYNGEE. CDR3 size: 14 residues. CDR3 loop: CASTQGYFTDTQYF. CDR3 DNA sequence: TGTGCCAGCACTCAGGGTTACTTCACAGATACGCAGTATTTT.

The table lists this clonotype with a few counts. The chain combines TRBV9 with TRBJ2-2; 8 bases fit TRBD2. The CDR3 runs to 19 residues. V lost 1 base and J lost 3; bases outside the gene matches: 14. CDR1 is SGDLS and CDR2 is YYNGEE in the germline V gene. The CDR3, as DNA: TGTGCCAGCAGCGTATCTCCAAAAATAGCGGGGACCCACACCGGGGAGCTGTTTTTT. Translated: CASSVSPKIAGTHTGELFF.

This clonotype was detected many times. CDR3 residues: CASSTLGGGLYNEQFF. CDR3 coding DNA: TGTGCCAGCAGCACTCTGGGAGGGGGACTCTATAATGAGCAGTTCTTC. This rearrangement joins TRBV6-2 or TRBV6-3 to TRBJ2-1; D perhaps matches TRBD2 (7 bases). V shed 6 bases and J shed 7 bases, with 22 bases lying between them. The CDR3 has 16 residues. Germline CDR1 is MNHEY and CDR2 is SVGEGT.

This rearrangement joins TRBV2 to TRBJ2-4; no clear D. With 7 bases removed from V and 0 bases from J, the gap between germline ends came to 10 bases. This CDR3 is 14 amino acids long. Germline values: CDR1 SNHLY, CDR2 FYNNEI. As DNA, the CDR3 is TGTGCCAGCAATGGCCCACTAGCCAAAAACATTCAGTACTTC. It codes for CASNGPLAKNIQYF.

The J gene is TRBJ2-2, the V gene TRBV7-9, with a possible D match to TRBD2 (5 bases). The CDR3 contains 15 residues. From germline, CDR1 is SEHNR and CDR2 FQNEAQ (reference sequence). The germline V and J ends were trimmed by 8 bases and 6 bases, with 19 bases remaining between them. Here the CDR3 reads CASGHRGPGAGELFF. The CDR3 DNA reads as TGTGCCAGCGGCCACAGAGGGCCCGGAGCCGGGGAGCTGTTTTTT.

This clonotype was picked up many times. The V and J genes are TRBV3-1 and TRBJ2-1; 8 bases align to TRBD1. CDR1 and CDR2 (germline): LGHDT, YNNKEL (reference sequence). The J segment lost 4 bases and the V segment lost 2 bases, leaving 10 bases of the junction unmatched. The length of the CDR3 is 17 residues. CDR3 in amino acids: CASSQNLGTGPYNEQFF. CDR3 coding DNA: TGTGCCAGCAGCCAAAACCTTGGGACAGGCCCTTACAATGAGCAGTTCTTC.

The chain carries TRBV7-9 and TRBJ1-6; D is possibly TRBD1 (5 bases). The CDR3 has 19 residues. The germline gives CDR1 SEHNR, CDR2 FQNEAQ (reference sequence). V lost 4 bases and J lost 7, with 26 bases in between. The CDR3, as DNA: TGTGCCAGCAGCTCCGTTCAACCGGGACTTGAGACGTGGAATTCACCCCTCCACTTT. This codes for CASSSVQPGLETWNSPLHF.

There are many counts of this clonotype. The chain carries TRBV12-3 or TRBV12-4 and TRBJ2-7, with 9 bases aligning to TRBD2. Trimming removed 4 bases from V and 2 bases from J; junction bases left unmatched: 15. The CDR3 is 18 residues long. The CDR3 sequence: CASSSRWRGGRRTYEQYF. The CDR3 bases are TGTGCCAGCAGTTCCCGTTGGCGGGGGGGTAGAAGGACCTACGAGCAGTACTTC.

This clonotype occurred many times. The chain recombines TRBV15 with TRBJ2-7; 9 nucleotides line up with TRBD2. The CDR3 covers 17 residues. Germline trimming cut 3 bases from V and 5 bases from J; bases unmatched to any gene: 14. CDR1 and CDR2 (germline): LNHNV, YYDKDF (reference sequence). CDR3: CATSRVTSGRRGDEQYF. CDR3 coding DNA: TGTGCCACCAGCAGGGTGACTAGCGGTCGGCGGGGCGACGAGCAGTACTTC.